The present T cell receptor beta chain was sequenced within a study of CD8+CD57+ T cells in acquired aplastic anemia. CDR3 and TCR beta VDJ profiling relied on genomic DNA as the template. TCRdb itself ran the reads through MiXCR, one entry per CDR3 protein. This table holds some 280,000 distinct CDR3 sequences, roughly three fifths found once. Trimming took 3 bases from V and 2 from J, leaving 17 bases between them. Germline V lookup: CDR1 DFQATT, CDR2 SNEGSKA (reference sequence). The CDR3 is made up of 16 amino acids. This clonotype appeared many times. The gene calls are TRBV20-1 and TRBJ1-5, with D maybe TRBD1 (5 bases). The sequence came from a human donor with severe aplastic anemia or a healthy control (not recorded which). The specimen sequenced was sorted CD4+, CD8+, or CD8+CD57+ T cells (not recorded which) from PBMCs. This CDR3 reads CSASLTPRGRNQPQHF. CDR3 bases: TGCAGTGCTAGCCTTACCCCACGGGGACGCAATCAGCCCCAGCATTTT.